The 5 T cell receptor beta chains presented below share a single source sample, sequenced in a study of control samples from healthy donors and cancer patients. TCRdb's table, derived via immunoSEQ multiplex PCR, lists solely in-frame clones and lacks some. The repertoire holds over 80,000 clones, more than 75% seen once, with about 2% in the top ten. The sample consisted of blood. The origin of the receptors is a man between 60 and 75 years old in good health.

This sequence joins TRBV28 and TRBJ1-2; D remains unclear. CDR1 and CDR2 from the germline V gene are MDHEN and SYDVKM. V was shortened by 5 bases and J by 5 bases, with 9 bases between the two germline ends. This CDR3 region has 12 residues. CDR3 nucleotides: TGTGCCAGCAGTCCACGGGGATATGGCTACACCTTC. Protein sequence: CASSPRGYGYTF.

This clone has a single count. The chain joins TRBV4-1 to TRBJ2-3, with 12 bases fitting TRBD2. This CDR3 region has 18 residues. V trimming: 0 bases; J trimming: 10 bases; junction bases outside the gene matches: 14. CDR1 and CDR2 from the germline V gene are MGHRA and YSYEKL. CDR3 loop: CASSQDAVPSGRAEAQYF. CDR3 nucleotides: TGCGCCAGCAGCCAAGATGCCGTACCTAGCGGGAGGGCGGAGGCGCAGTATTTT.

CDR3 amino acids: CSVILTGPNQPQHF. The CDR3 bases are TGCAGCGTTATATTGACAGGGCCTAATCAGCCCCAGCATTTT. This rearrangement joins TRBV29-1 to TRBJ1-5; 7 positions match TRBD1. The CDR3 consists of 14 residues. Per germline, CDR1 SQVTM and CDR2 ANQGSEA. V trimming: 5 bases; J trimming: 4 bases; junction bases outside the gene matches: 8.

The chain employs TRBV6-1 and TRBJ2-5; D assignment may be TRBD1 or TRBD2 (5 bases each). The CDR3 runs 15 residues. V was shortened by 2 bases and J by 5 bases, with 15 bases between the two germline ends. Germline values: CDR1 MNHNS, CDR2 SASEGT. CDR3 protein: CASSEPRVGLETQYF. The CDR3, as DNA: TGTGCCAGCAGTGAACCCAGGGTAGGACTCGAGACCCAGTACTTC.

This chain uses TRBV4-1 with TRBJ2-1; D is tentatively TRBD1 or TRBD2 (5 bases each). The V gene's germline CDR1 is MGHRA and CDR2 YSYEKL. V lost 4 bases and J 1 base, leaving 14 bases between the germline ends. This CDR3 is built from 16 residues. The CDR3 region is CASSRARDRSYNEQFF. The CDR3 bases are TGCGCCAGCAGCCGAGCCCGGGACCGGTCCTACAATGAGCAGTTCTTC.